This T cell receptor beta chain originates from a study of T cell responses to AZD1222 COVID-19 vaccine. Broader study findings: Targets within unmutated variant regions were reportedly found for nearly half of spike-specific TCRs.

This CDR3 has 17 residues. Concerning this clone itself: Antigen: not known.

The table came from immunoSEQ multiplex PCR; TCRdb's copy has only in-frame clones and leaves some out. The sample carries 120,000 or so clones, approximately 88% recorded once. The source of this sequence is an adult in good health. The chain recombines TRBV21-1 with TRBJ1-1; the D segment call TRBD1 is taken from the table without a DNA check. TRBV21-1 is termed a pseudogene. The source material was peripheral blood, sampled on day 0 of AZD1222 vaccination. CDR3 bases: TGTGCCAGCAGCAAAGTCATGGACACAGGGGGCTTCGCTGAAGCTTTCTTT. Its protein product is CASSKVMDTGGFAEAFF.